This TCR beta chain appears in the sequencing data of a study of beta chain features in type 1 diabetes. What was sequenced were expressed TCRB transcripts, since all of the isolated RNA had been reverse transcribed. The study sequenced naive, central memory and regulatory T cell samples to an average of about 3.6 million reads. Some clones are missing from TCRdb's copy, which holds only in-frame ones; the method was immunoSEQ multiplex PCR. Among hundreds of thousands of clones listed, 15% to 18% were seen once. The ends were cut back, 5 bases at V and 3 bases at J, with 17 bases in the middle. CDR3 length: 16 amino acids. Germline loops: CDR1 SEHNR, CDR2 FQNEAQ (reference sequence).

The chain combines TRBV7-9 with TRBJ2-1; tentatively, D is TRBD2 (6 bases). This TCR came from a man aged 18 to 29 in good health. The sequencing sample was made of naive CD4+ T cells from blood. CDR3 nucleotide sequence: TGTGCCAGCAGCCCTAGGGCGGGAAGGGACTACAATGAGCAGTTCTTC. This gives the protein CASSPRAGRDYNEQFF.